The rows below give T cell receptor beta chains drawn from one sample of a study of blood T cell repertoires in COVID-19. Here immunoSEQ multiplex PCR was the method, and the copy in TCRdb shows in-frame clones only, minus some. The sample records some 200,000 clones, around four fifths being singletons. The sequencing input was peripheral blood. These receptors were taken from a man aged 30-40 years with active or convalescent COVID-19. Each CDR3 is given with its conserved first and last residue. D genes are given only for firm matches. The size entry is marked missing in some rows and otherwise reads once, few, many or a size class.

>TRBV11-2|TRBD1|TRBJ1-2|.
TGTGCCAGCAGCCCCATTACGGGAAGACAGGGAGGACATGGCTACACCTTC
CASSPITGRQGGHGYTF
>TRBV11-3|.|TRBJ2-7|.
TGTGCCAGCAGCTTAGATCACGGGACTGGATGGGGGACGCAGTACTTC
CASSLDHGTGWGTQYF
>TRBV6-5|TRBD1|TRBJ2-3|.
TGTGCCAGCAGCCCCCTCGGACAGGGTCGAGATACGCAGTATTTT
CASSPLGQGRDTQYF
>TRBV6-1|TRBD2|TRBJ2-3|.
TGTGCCAGCAGTGGTCGGACTAGCCTTATCACAGATACGCAGTATTTT
CASSGRTSLITDTQYF
>TRBV3-1/TRBV3-2|.|TRBJ2-3|.
TGTGCCAGCGCGGAGTCTCATACGCAGTATTTT
CASAESHTQYF
>TRBV6-4|TRBD1|TRBJ1-1|.
TGTGCCAGTAAAGTGGACAGGGACGGCACTGAAGCTTTCTTT
CASKVDRDGTEAFF
>TRBV5-5|TRBD2|TRBJ2-3|.
TGTGCCAGCAGCTTGCTTAGCGGGGGAACCACAGATACGCAGTATTTT
CASSLLSGGTTDTQYF
>TRBV20-1|TRBD2|TRBJ2-3|.
TGCAGTGCTAGTTACGGTAAAGGCGGGAGGTACACAGATACGCAGTATTTT
CSASYGKGGRYTDTQYF
>TRBV27|.|TRBJ1-1|few
TGTGCCAGCAGGGGGGGTAGGGACGGTAACACTGAAGCTTTCTTT
CASRGGRDGNTEAFF
>TRBV29-1|.|TRBJ1-2|.
TGCAGCGCCGACGGGGTCGGCTACACCTTC
CSADGVGYTF
>TRBV6-2/TRBV6-3|.|TRBJ2-2|few
TGTGCCAGCAGCCGCGTTGGGGGGGGCCTAGTCACCGGGGAGCTGTTTTTT
CASSRVGGGLVTGELFF
>TRBV7-2|.|TRBJ1-5|.
TGTGCCAGCAGCTTAGCGGTGGACTTCTACAATCAGCCCCAGCATTTT
CASSLAVDFYNQPQHF
>TRBV2|TRBD2|TRBJ2-5|few
TGTGCCAGCCAACGTGCCGTACTAGCGTCAGAGACCCAGTACTTC
CASQRAVLASETQYF
>TRBV3-1/TRBV3-2|TRBD2|TRBJ2-1|.
TGTGCCAGCAGCCAAGGACTAGCGGGGGCCAGCTCCTACAATGAGCAGTTCTTC
CASSQGLAGASSYNEQFF
>TRBV7-9|TRBD1|TRBJ1-2|.
TGTGCCAGCTCAAGAGGGGGCGAAGGCTACACCTTC
CASSRGGEGYTF
>TRBV30|TRBD1|TRBJ1-2|.
TGTGCCTGGAGTGTCCCGGACAGGGTGAATGGCTACACCTTC
CAWSVPDRVNGYTF
>TRBV24-1|.|TRBJ2-3|once
TGTGCCACCAGTGAGTCCCCCGAGGATACGCAGTATTTT
CATSESPEDTQYF
>TRBV11-3|.|TRBJ1-1|.
TGTGCCAGCAGCCACGGGTGGCAGAACACTGAAGCTTTCTTT
CASSHGWQNTEAFF
>TRBV3-1/TRBV3-2|TRBD1|TRBJ1-4|few
TGTGCCAGCAGCCCACCCGATGGGACAGGACTGTTTTTT
CASSPPDGTGLFF
>TRBV5-1|.|TRBJ2-2|few
TGCGCCAGCAGCTTGGCGGCGGTCGTCACCGGGGAGCTGTTTTTT
CASSLAAVVTGELFF
>TRBV19|.|TRBJ1-1|.
TGTGCCAGTAGTACAACCCGTGTGGGACACTTCAACACTGAAGCTTTCTTT
CASSTTRVGHFNTEAFF
>TRBV3-1/TRBV3-2|TRBD1|TRBJ1-5|.
TGTGCCAGCAGCCATTCCGGGACAGGGGGCCAGCCCCAGCATTTT
CASSHSGTGGQPQHF
>TRBV4-1|TRBD1|TRBJ2-7|.
TGCGCCAGCAGCCTTATCGGGGGACAGGGAACCCGGGACGAGCAGTACTTC
CASSLIGGQGTRDEQYF
>TRBV27|TRBD1|TRBJ2-7|once
TGTGCCAGCAGTAGTGGACAGGGGCCGAACGAGCAGTACTTC
CASSSGQGPNEQYF
>TRBV9|TRBD2|TRBJ2-1|.
TGTGCCAGCAGCCCGCGAGACCGGGACTACTACAATGAGCAGTTCTTC
CASSPRDRDYYNEQFF
>TRBV6-4|.|TRBJ2-3|.
TGTGCCAGCACCCCGGGAGGGGGCGGTGGAGATACGCAGTATTTT
CASTPGGGGGDTQYF
>TRBV19|TRBD2|TRBJ2-1|.
TGTGCCAGTAGTCCGAGGGGAGCGGGGGCCGGCAATGAGCAGTTCTTC
CASSPRGAGAGNEQFF
>TRBV28|.|TRBJ1-1|.
TGTGCCACTATCCGATACACTGAAGCTTTCTTT
CATIRYTEAFF
>TRBV5-4|.|TRBJ2-7|.
TGTGCCGGATCGGGGATGGGCCACGAGCAGTACTTC
CAGSGMGHEQYF
>TRBV29-1|TRBD2|TRBJ2-4|.
TGCAGCGTTGAAGATCCGCTGCGGGGGGACATTCAGTACTTC
CSVEDPLRGDIQYF
>TRBV9|TRBD1|TRBJ1-2|.
TGTGCCAGCAGCGTCGAGGACAGGGGAGGCTACACCTTC
CASSVEDRGGYTF
>TRBV5-1|.|TRBJ1-1|.
TGCGCCAGCAGCTCGCCCCTAACAGGGAGAGCGACTGAAGCTTTCTTT
CASSSPLTGRATEAFF
>TRBV7-2|.|TRBJ1-2|.
TGTGCCAGCAGGGGAAGCACAGGGCACTATGGCTACACCTTC
CASRGSTGHYGYTF
>TRBV28|TRBD1|TRBJ2-5|.
TGTGCCAGCAGTTTACGGGACAGGGCCCCGGAGACCCAGTACTTC
CASSLRDRAPETQYF
>TRBV27|TRBD1|TRBJ1-6|.
TGTGCCAGCAGCTCACAGGGGCCCGTTAACTATAATTCACCCCTCCACTTT
CASSSQGPVNYNSPLHF
>TRBV30|TRBD1|TRBJ2-7|.
TGTGCCTGGAGTGTTCAGGGGGCTTTCGGCTACGAGCAGTACTTC
CAWSVQGAFGYEQYF
>TRBV6-5|TRBD1|TRBJ1-1|.
TGTGCCAGCAGTCCCCGGACAGGGGCTGAAGCTTTCTTT
CASSPRTGAEAFF
>TRBV4-1|TRBD2|TRBJ2-3|.
TGCGCCAGCAGCCAAGCCGGGGGACTAGCGGGAGGGCCAGGGGGCACAGATACGCAGTATTTT
CASSQAGGLAGGPGGTDTQYF
>TRBV14|.|TRBJ2-7|.
TGTGCCAGCAGGCCGAGCGGATACTCCTACGAGCAGTACTTC
CASRPSGYSYEQYF
>TRBV19|TRBD2|TRBJ2-1|once
TGTGCCAGTATGAACCTCGTCCTGACCCCGAGCGGGGCTTCCTACAATGAGCAGTTCTTC
CASMNLVLTPSGASYNEQFF
>TRBV9|TRBD2|TRBJ2-1|.
TGTGCCAGCAGCGTAGCTAACGTAGCGGGGGACGGTGGACATGAGCAGTTCTTC
CASSVANVAGDGGHEQFF
>TRBV30|TRBD2|TRBJ2-1|.
TGTGCCTGGAACCCCGGGACTAGCGGGAACAATGAGCAGTTCTTC
CAWNPGTSGNNEQFF
>TRBV28|.|TRBJ1-6|.
TGTGCCAGCAGTGTAAGCCAGGCGTCCTATAATTCACCCCTCCACTTT
CASSVSQASYNSPLHF
>TRBV7-8|TRBD2|TRBJ2-7|once
TGTGCCAGCAGCTTAGGTCTAGCGGGAGAGAGCTACGAGCAGTACTTC
CASSLGLAGESYEQYF
>TRBV5-1|TRBD1|TRBJ1-3|few
TGCGCCAGCAGCTCGGGGACAGGGGCTGGAAACACCATATATTTT
CASSSGTGAGNTIYF
>TRBV27|TRBD2|TRBJ2-5|once
TGTGCCAGCGGACCCCTACTAGCGGGGGGGCCCGGGACCCAGTACTTC
CASGPLLAGGPGTQYF
>TRBV5-4|TRBD2|TRBJ2-7|few
TGTGCCAGCAGCTTGACGCGTACCGGGACTAGCGGATACGAGCAGTACTTC
CASSLTRTGTSGYEQYF
>TRBV6-5|.|TRBJ1-1|.
TGTGCCAGCAGTCTCAGGGGTCCGAACACTGAAGCTTTCTTT
CASSLRGPNTEAFF
>TRBV3-1/TRBV3-2|TRBD1|TRBJ1-1|.
TGTGCCAGCAGCCAAGAGGGGACAGGGATTGAAGCTTTCTTT
CASSQEGTGIEAFF
>TRBV19|.|TRBJ1-3|few
TGTGCCAGTAGTATAGATACCGGGGTTTCGGGAAACACCATATATTTT
CASSIDTGVSGNTIYF
>TRBV18|.|TRBJ1-1|.
TGTGCCAGCTCACCCCAGGGCGGATTGAACACTGAAGCTTTCTTT
CASSPQGGLNTEAFF
>TRBV13|TRBD1|TRBJ1-3|.
TGTGCCAGCAGCCTTGACAGGGGGCCTGGAAACACCATATATTTT
CASSLDRGPGNTIYF
>TRBV7-9|TRBD2|TRBJ2-5|.
TGTGCCAGCAGCTTAGTACGCGGGGGGGTCTTGGAGACCCAGTACTTC
CASSLVRGGVLETQYF